This TCR beta chain was retrieved from a study of early T cells in non-severe SARS-CoV-2 infection. Overall study context: Investigators sequenced bulk RNA drawn from unsorted whole blood, and chains remained unpaired.

About this clonotype: Its specificity is unknown.

The V and J ends lost 5 bases and 6 bases, in that order; junction bases with no gene match: 8. Germline CDR1 reads SGHTA; CDR2 reads FQGTGA. This CDR3 is built from 15 residues. Findings of the study overall: In VDJdb matching, anti-spike CD8 responses were favored while private and CD4 specificities went missing.

In the library, individual cDNA molecules carried attached unique molecular identifiers. In TCRdb, the 5' RACE reads were re-called with MiXCR into one record per CDR3 protein. The table lists 55,000 to 75,000 distinct CDR3 sequences, over 8% of them singletons, with about 16% in the top ten. This specimen was whole blood, taken at baseline. The chain couples TRBV7-3 to TRBJ2-1; 9 bases align to TRBD1. The TCR sequence derives from an adult who was a healthcare worker with PCR-confirmed SARS-CoV-2 infection or an uninfected control (not recorded which). Here the CDR3 DNA reads TGTGCCAGCAGCGACCATGGGACAGGGTTCAATGAGCAGTTCTTC. Its protein product is CASSDHGTGFNEQFF.